The text below deals with one T cell receptor beta chain. Its matching antigen is unknown. This entry is derived from a study of cytomegalovirus exposure and HLA in healthy donors. Study-wide findings and caveats: For presence/absence analyses, sequencing depth was assumed to be roughly uniform across donors.

Germline loops: CDR1 SGHTA, CDR2 FQGNSA. The CDR3 loop spans 14 amino acids. Trimming took 0 bases from V and 8 from J; bases not matched to a gene: 6. The PCR ran on 60 Vbeta and 13 Jbeta primers. The method was immunoSEQ multiplex PCR; TCRdb's version includes in-frame clones alone and lacks a portion of them. The sample shows around 110,000 clones, around two thirds of them seen only once. The receptor was isolated from a woman aged 40 to 55 in good health and CMV-seropositive. Sample: PBMCs. The chain carries TRBV7-2 and TRBJ1-1; 7 bases match TRBD1. The CDR3 region has the DNA TGTGCCAGCAGCTTAGCGCCGGGACAGCTAGAAGCTTTCTTT. This gives the protein CASSLAPGQLEAFF.